This entry lists 25 T cell receptor beta chains sequenced from one sample in a study of cytomegalovirus exposure and HLA in healthy donors. In the PCR, 60 Vbeta and 13 Jbeta primers were used. Measured with immunoSEQ multiplex PCR; TCRdb has only the in-frame clones, and not every one. The profile shows under 150,000 clones, roughly 74% of them singletons. The source material was PBMCs. Receptors originate from a woman between 35 and 50 years old in good health and CMV-seropositive.

This clone was counted between two and nine times. The chain combines TRBV29-1 with TRBJ2-1, with a tentative D call TRBD2 (6 bases). Between the trimmed V and J ends, which lost 1 base and 0 bases, there was a span of 16 bases. This CDR3 comprises 17 residues. CDR1 SQVTM and CDR2 ANQGSEA come from the germline V gene. CDR3 residues: CSVEAGTGPSSYNEQFF. Here the CDR3 DNA reads TGCAGCGTTGAAGCGGGGACTGGCCCTAGCTCCTACAATGAGCAGTTCTTC.

This clone was seen a handful of times. V gene TRBV6-1 combines with J gene TRBJ1-5, with D possibly being TRBD1 (5 bases). Germline CDR1 and CDR2: MNHNS and SASEGT. The V end lost 6 bases, the J end lost 0 bases, and 9 bases lay between the germline ends. The CDR3 sequence is 14 residues long. The DNA of the CDR3 is TGTGCCAGCAGGGACACCTATAGCAATCAGCCCCAGCATTTT. Its translation: CASRDTYSNQPQHF.

The J gene is TRBJ2-1, the V gene TRBV28; TRBD2 aligns across 10 bases. Trimming removed 2 bases from V and 0 bases from J; junction bases left unmatched: 4. Germline V lookup: CDR1 MDHEN, CDR2 SYDVKM. This CDR3 contains 17 residues. The CDR3 bases are TGTGCCAGCAGTTTACCTCTAGCGGGAGCCTCCTACAATGAGCAGTTCTTC. This sequence encodes CASSLPLAGASYNEQFF.

The chain joins TRBV29-1 to TRBJ2-3; possible D gene TRBD2, 6 bases. Germline V gives CDR1 SQVTM, CDR2 ANQGSEA. This CDR3 region has 14 residues. V lost 4 bases and J 4 bases, leaving 15 bases between the germline ends. The DNA for the CDR3 is TGCAGCGTTGCGCTAGCGCTCCTTCCAGATACGCAGTATTTT. It encodes CSVALALLPDTQYF.

V usage is TRBV5-5 and J usage is TRBJ2-3, with D perhaps TRBD2 (6 bases). Between the trimmed V and J ends, which lost 5 bases and 6 bases, there was a span of 16 bases. Germline V gives CDR1 SGHKS, CDR2 YYEKEE (reference sequence). This CDR3 comprises 14 residues. The CDR3 is CASRSSGSSDTQYF. CDR3 in DNA: TGTGCCAGCAGATCGTCCGGGAGTTCGGATACGCAGTATTTT.

The chain has TRBV2 and TRBJ2-7; D might be TRBD1 (6 bases). V was trimmed by 7 bases and J by 7 bases, leaving 26 bases between them. Germline loops: CDR1 SNHLY, CDR2 FYNNEI. CDR3 length equals 16 residues. In DNA, the CDR3 is TGTGCCAGCACGCTTAAGGGGGAGTCAGGTGTTGGGGAGCAGTACTTC. Translated, it gives CASTLKGESGVGEQYF.

The V and J genes are TRBV21-1 and TRBJ2-3; the DNA was not used to check the table's D call, TRBD1. TRBV21-1 is given as a pseudogene. The CDR3 consists of 17 residues. The CDR3 DNA sequence: TGTGCCAGCAGCAAAGGGTCCCCAGGGTTAAGCCTAGATACGCAGTATTTT. Protein: CASSKGSPGLSLDTQYF.

This chain joins TRBV4-1 and TRBJ2-1, with D perhaps matching TRBD1 (5 bases). CDR1 is MGHRA and CDR2 is YSYEKL in the germline V gene. CDR3 length: 15 amino acids. Trimming shortened V by 0 bases and J by 4 bases, and 10 bases separated the two germline ends. This CDR3 is CASSQDQGAYNEQFF. CDR3 bases: TGCGCCAGCAGCCAAGATCAGGGCGCATACAATGAGCAGTTCTTC.

This chain links TRBV5-1 with TRBJ1-3; D remains ambiguous. In germline, CDR1 is SGHRS, CDR2 YFSETQ. The CDR3 spans 15 residues. V shed 5 bases and J shed 0 bases, with 12 bases lying between them. The CDR3 spells CASSPGLISGNTIYF. The CDR3 DNA follows: TGCGCCAGCAGTCCTGGACTGATCTCTGGAAACACCATATATTTT. The full variable domain, completed using reference TRBV5-1 and TRBJ1-3, is KAGVTQTPRYLIKTRGQQVTLSCSPISGHRSVSWYQQTPGQGLQFLFEYFSETQRNKGNFPGRFSGRQFSNSRSEMNVSTLELGDSALYLCASSPGLISGNTIYFGEGSWLTVV.

The chain carries TRBV11-2 and TRBJ2-3; D not resolved. Germline V gives CDR1 SGHAT, CDR2 FQNNGV. This CDR3 has 15 amino acids. The V and J ends lost 3 bases and 5 bases respectively, with 15 bases between them. CDR3 sequence reads: CASSFLNSPGDTQYF. The CDR3 DNA reads as TGTGCCAGCAGCTTTTTGAACAGTCCAGGAGATACGCAGTATTTT.

This clone occurred a few times. The chain carries TRBV11-2 and TRBJ2-5, with D unclear. V lost 5 bases and J lost 1, with 2 bases in between. Germline V CDR1 and CDR2: SGHAT, FQNNGV. This CDR3 spans 11 amino acids. For the CDR3, the DNA is TGTGCCAGCAGCCTCCAAGAGACCCAGTACTTC. Its translation is CASSLQETQYF.

The chain joins TRBV2 to TRBJ2-5, with TRBD2 as a possible D gene (6 bases). Per the germline V gene, CDR1 is SNHLY and CDR2 is FYNNEI. Trimming cost V 6 bases and J 6 bases, with 17 bases left between them. The CDR3 sequence is 14 residues long. In nucleotides, the CDR3 is TGTGCCAGCAGGGCCGGGACTGTACCAAAGACCCAGTACTTC. Translation gives CASRAGTVPKTQYF.

The chain uses TRBV11-2 and TRBJ2-7; TRBD2 matches at 10 bases. Germline V lookup: CDR1 SGHAT, CDR2 FQNNGV. V shed 5 bases and J 2 bases; nucleotides not matched to a gene: 6. The CDR3 totals 15 residues. CDR3 nucleotide sequence: TGTGCCAGCAGCCGAATAGCGGGAGGTACCTACGAGCAGTACTTC. Its translation is CASSRIAGGTYEQYF.

The chain has TRBV9 and TRBJ2-3; 10 bases match TRBD2. This CDR3 is 15 amino acids long. Trimming took 2 bases from V and 2 from J; bases not matched to a gene: 2. Germline CDR1 is SGDLS and CDR2 is YYNGEE. The CDR3, as DNA: TGTGCCAGCAGCGTGGGACTAGCGACCACAGATACGCAGTATTTT. As protein: CASSVGLATTDTQYF.

The chain joins TRBV29-1 to TRBJ2-3; perhaps TRBD2 as D (6 bases). V dropped 3 bases and J dropped 4 bases, with 11 bases sitting between them. CDR3 length equals 13 residues. Germline values: CDR1 SQVTM, CDR2 ANQGSEA. The chain's CDR3 is CSVDRGGPDTQYF. The DNA for the CDR3 is TGCAGCGTTGATAGGGGAGGCCCAGATACGCAGTATTTT.

J is TRBJ2-5 and V is TRBV6-6, with TRBD1 matching 7 bases. Trimming removed 2 bases from V and 5 bases from J; junction bases left unmatched: 5. Germline-derived CDR1 and CDR2 are MNHNY and SVGAGI (reference sequence). This CDR3 is 14 amino acids long. The CDR3: CASSYGAQGETQYF. CDR3 DNA sequence: TGTGCCAGCAGTTACGGGGCACAGGGGGAGACCCAGTACTTC.

The gene calls are TRBV30 and TRBJ2-1, with D possibly being TRBD1 (5 bases). V was pared by 2 bases and J by 0 bases, with 17 bases between. The CDR3 has 17 amino acids. CDR1 and CDR2 from the germline V gene are GTSNPN and SVGIG (reference sequence). CDR3 region: CAWSMGLIPSSYNEQFF. In nucleotides, the CDR3 is TGTGCCTGGAGTATGGGGCTCATACCTAGCTCCTACAATGAGCAGTTCTTC.

CDR3 region: CASSQYGGGAGTQYF. The CDR3 nucleotides are TGTGCCAGTAGTCAGTATGGCGGGGGGGCGGGGACCCAGTACTTC. The chain has TRBV19 and TRBJ2-5; 9 bases match TRBD2. This CDR3 contains 15 residues. Unmatched junction bases numbered 11, after V lost 5 bases and J lost 7 bases. The germline CDR1 and CDR2 sequences are LNHDA and SQIVND (reference sequence).

J is TRBJ2-7 and V is TRBV9, with 12 bases lining up with TRBD1. Germline CDR1 and CDR2: SGDLS and YYNGEE. The CDR3 covers 15 residues. Trimming took 0 bases from V and 7 from J; bases not matched to a gene: 5. The CDR3 region is CASSVEGQGAREQYF. The CDR3 DNA is TGTGCCAGCAGCGTAGAGGGACAGGGGGCTAGGGAGCAGTACTTC. Drawing the rest from reference TRBV9 and TRBJ2-7, the complete variable domain is DSGVTQTPKHLITATGQRVTLRCSPRSGDLSVYWYQQSLDQGLQFLIQYYNGEERAKGNILERFSAQQFPDLHSELNLSSLELGDSALYFCASSVEGQGAREQYFGPGTRLTVT.

This chain joins TRBV6-5 and TRBJ1-5; D unresolved. CDR3 length: 15 amino acids. With 0 bases removed from V and 3 bases from J, the gap between germline ends came to 9 bases. Germline-derived CDR1 and CDR2 are MNHEY and SVGAGI. The CDR3 protein is CASSYSYSSNQPQHF. The CDR3 coding sequence is TGTGCCAGCAGTTACTCGTACAGCTCCAATCAGCCCCAGCATTTT.

As to this clone: The conserved phenylalanine or tryptophan is not found at the CDR3 terminus, so this likely reflects a read error. In nucleotides, the CDR3 is TGCAGCGTGGGAGGACAGGAGGGCTACACCTCC. Protein sequence: CSVGGQEGYTS. The chain combines TRBV29-1 with TRBJ1-2, with 7 bases that match TRBD1. Germline V gene data show CDR1 as SQVTM and CDR2 as ANQGSEA. CDR3 length: 11 residues. V dropped 6 bases and J dropped 8; count of bases not matched to a gene: 6.

This clone was seen once. The chain uses TRBV4-1 and TRBJ2-3, with 11 bases matching TRBD1. This CDR3 is built from 18 residues. Looked up from germline, CDR1 is MGHRA and CDR2 is YSYEKL. V trimming: 0 bases; J trimming: 0 bases; junction bases outside the gene matches: 5. This CDR3 is CASSQDRGTGGSTDTQYF. The CDR3 DNA sequence: TGCGCCAGCAGCCAAGATCGAGGGACAGGGGGTAGCACAGATACGCAGTATTTT.

V and J are TRBV7-8 and TRBJ2-3; no clear D. The CDR3 covers 12 residues. Trimming took off 5 bases at V and 5 bases at J, with 8 bases between the two ends. Germline V CDR1 and CDR2: SGHVS, FQNEAQ. This CDR3 reads CASSLAIDTQYF. DNA of the CDR3: TGTGCCAGCAGCCTGGCCATAGATACGCAGTATTTT.

A few counts support this clone. The rearrangement uses TRBV5-3 and TRBJ2-7; possibly TRBD2 for D (5 bases). TRBV5-3 is recorded as an ORF, its role being uncertain. The V end was cut by 4 bases, the J end by 0 bases, with 14 bases between. This CDR3 is 15 amino acids long. This CDR3 is CARSHLTGSSYEQYF. For the CDR3, the DNA is TGTGCCAGAAGCCACCTGACGGGGAGCTCCTACGAGCAGTACTTC.

The genes are TRBV19 and TRBJ2-6; no reliable D call. This CDR3 contains 13 residues. Per the germline V gene, CDR1 is LNHDA and CDR2 is SQIVND (reference sequence). The V and J ends lost 3 bases and 4 bases respectively, with 4 bases between them. This CDR3 is CASSILGANVLTF. The CDR3 DNA reads TGTGCCAGTAGTATCCTCGGGGCCAACGTCCTGACTTTC.